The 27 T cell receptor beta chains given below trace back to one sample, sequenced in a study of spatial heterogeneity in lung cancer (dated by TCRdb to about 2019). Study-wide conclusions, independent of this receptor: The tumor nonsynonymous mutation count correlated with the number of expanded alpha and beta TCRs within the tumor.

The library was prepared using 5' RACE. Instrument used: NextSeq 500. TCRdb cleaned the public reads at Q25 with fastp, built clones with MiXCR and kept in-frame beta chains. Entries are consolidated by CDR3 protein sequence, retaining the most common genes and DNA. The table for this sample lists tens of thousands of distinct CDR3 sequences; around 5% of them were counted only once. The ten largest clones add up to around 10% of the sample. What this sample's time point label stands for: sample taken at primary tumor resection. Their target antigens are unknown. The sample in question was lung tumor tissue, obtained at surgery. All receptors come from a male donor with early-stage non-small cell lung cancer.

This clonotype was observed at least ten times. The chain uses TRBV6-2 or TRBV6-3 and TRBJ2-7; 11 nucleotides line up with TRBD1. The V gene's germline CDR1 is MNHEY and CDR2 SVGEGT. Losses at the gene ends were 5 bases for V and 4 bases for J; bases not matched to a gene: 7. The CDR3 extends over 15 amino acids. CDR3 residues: CASSGTGTGGYEQYF. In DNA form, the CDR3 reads TGTGCCAGCAGTGGAACCGGGACAGGGGGATACGAGCAGTACTTC.

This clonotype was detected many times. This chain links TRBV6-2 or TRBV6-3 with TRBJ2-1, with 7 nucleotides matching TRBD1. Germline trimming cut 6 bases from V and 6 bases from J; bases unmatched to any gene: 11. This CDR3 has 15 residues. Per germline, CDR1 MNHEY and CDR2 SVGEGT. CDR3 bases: TGTGCCAGCAGCCGCCGGGACAGCCACCCCAATGAGCAGTTCTTC. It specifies CASSRRDSHPNEQFF.

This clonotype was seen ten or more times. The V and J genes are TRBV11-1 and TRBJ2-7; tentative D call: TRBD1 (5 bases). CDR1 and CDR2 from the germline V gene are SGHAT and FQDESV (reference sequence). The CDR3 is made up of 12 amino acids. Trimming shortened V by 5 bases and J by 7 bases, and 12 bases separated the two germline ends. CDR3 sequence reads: CASSPQELEQYF. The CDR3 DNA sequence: TGTGCCAGCAGCCCACAGGAGTTAGAGCAGTACTTC.

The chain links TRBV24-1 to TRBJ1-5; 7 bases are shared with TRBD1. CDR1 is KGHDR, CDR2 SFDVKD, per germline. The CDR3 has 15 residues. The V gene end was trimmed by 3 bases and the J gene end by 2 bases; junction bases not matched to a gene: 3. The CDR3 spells CATSDPTGGNQPQHF. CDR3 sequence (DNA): TGTGCCACCAGTGATCCTACAGGGGGCAATCAGCCCCAGCATTTT.

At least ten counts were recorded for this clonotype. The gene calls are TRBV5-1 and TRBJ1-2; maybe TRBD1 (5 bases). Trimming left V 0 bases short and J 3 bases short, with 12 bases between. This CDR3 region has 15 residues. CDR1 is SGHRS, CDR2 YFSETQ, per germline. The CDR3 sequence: CASSLDRPTDYGYTF. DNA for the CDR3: TGCGCCAGCAGCTTGGACAGGCCTACCGACTATGGCTACACCTTC.

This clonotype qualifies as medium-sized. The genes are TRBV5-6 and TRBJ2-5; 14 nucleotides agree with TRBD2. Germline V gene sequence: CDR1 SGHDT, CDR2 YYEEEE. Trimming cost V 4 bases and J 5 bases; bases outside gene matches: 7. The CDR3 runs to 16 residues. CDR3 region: CASSRRLAGGAETQYF. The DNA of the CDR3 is TGTGCCAGCAGCCGTCGACTAGCGGGAGGGGCGGAGACCCAGTACTTC.

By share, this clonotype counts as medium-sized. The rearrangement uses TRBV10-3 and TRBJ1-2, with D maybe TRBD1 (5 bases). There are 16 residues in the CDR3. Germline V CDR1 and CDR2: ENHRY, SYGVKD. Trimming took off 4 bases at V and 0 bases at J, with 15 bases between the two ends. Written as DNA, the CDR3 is TGTGCCATCAGTGCGAGGAGGGGAGAAACTAACTATGGCTACACCTTC. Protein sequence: CAISARRGETNYGYTF.

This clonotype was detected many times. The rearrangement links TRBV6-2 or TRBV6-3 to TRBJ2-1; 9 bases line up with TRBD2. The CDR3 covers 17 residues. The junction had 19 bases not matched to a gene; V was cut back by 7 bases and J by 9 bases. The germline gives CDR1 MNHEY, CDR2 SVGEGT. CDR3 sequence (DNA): TGTGCCAGCACCCCCCCCCTAGGGGGCGGGAGGGCCTTTGAGCAGTTCTTC. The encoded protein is CASTPPLGGGRAFEQFF.

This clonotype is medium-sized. CDR3 in amino acids: CASSFSGSSYNEQFF. The CDR3 region has the DNA TGTGCCAGCAGCTTCAGCGGGAGCTCCTACAATGAGCAGTTCTTC. The V call is TRBV7-2, the J call TRBJ2-1; 8 nucleotides match TRBD2. The CDR3 has 15 amino acids. Trimming removed 3 bases from V and 0 bases from J; junction bases left unmatched: 1. CDR1 is SGHTA, CDR2 FQGNSA, per germline.

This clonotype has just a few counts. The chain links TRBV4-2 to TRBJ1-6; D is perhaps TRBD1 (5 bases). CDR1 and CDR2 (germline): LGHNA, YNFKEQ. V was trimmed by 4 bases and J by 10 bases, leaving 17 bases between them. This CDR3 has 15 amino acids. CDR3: CASSPESGRESPLHF. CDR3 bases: TGTGCCAGCAGCCCGGAGTCGGGCAGGGAATCACCCCTCCACTTT.

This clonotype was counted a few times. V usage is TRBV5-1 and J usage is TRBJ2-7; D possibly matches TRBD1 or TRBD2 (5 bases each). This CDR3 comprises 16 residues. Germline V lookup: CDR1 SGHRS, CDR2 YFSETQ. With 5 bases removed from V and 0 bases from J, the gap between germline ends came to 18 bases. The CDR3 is CASRSKGTSSSYEQYF. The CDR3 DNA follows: TGCGCCAGCAGAAGTAAAGGGACCTCCTCCTCCTACGAGCAGTACTTC.

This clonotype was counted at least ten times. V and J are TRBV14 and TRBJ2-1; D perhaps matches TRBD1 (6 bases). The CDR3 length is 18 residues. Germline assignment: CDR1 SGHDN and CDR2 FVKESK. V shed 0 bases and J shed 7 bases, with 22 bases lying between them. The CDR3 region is CASSQDPPGWGRSNEQFF. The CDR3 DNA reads TGTGCCAGCAGCCAAGATCCCCCTGGGTGGGGGCGAAGTAATGAGCAGTTCTTC.

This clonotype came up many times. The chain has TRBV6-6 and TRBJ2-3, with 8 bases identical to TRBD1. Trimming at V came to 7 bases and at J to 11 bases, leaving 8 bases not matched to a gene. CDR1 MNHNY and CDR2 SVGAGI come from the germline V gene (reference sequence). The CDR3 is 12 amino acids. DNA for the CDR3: TGTGCCAGCACTTCAACAGGGGGAGGGCAGTATTTT. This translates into CASTSTGGGQYF.

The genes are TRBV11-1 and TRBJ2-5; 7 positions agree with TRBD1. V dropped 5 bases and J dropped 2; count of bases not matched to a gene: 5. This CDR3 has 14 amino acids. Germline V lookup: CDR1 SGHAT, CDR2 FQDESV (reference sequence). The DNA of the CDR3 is TGTGCCAGCAGCCCCTGGGACAGTCAAGAGACCCAGTACTTC. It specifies CASSPWDSQETQYF. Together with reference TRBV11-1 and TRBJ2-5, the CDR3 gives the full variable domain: EAEVAQSPRYKITEKSQAVAFWCDPISGHATLYWYRQILGQGPELLVQFQDESVVDDSQLPKDRFSAERLKGVDSTLKIQPAELGDSAMYLCASSPWDSQETQYFGPGTRLLVL.

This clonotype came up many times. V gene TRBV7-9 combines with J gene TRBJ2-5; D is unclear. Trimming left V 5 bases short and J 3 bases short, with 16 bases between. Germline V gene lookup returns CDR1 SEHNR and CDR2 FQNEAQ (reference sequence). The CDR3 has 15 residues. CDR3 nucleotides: TGTGCCAGCAGCCCTCGTGGGTGGCAAAAAGAGACCCAGTACTTC. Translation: CASSPRGWQKETQYF. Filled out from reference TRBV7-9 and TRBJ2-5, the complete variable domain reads DTGVSQNPRHKITKRGQNVTFRCDPISEHNRLYWYRQTLGQGPEFLTYFQNEAQLEKSRLLSDRFSAERPKGSFSTLEIQRTEQGDSAMYLCASSPRGWQKETQYFGPGTRLLVL.

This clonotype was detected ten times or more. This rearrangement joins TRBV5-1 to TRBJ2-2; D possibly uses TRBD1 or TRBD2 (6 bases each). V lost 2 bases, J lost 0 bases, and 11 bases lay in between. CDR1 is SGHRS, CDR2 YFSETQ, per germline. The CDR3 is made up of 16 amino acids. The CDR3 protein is CASSFVGGPNTGELFF. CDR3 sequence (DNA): TGCGCCAGCAGCTTCGTAGGGGGGCCGAACACCGGGGAGCTGTTTTTT.

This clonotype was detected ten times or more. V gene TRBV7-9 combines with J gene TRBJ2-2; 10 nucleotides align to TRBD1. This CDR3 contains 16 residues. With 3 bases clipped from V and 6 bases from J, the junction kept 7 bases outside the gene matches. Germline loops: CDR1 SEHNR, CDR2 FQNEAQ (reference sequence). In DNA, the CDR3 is TGTGCCAGCAGCTTGGGGGACAGGGGTAAATCCGGGGAGCTGTTTTTT. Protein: CASSLGDRGKSGELFF.

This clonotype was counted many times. CDR3 protein: CASSTRDSGNQPQHF. CDR3 in DNA: TGTGCCAGCAGTACCCGGGACAGCGGCAATCAGCCCCAGCATTTT. J is TRBJ1-5 and V is TRBV28; TRBD1 agrees at 7 bases. Trimming removed 5 bases from V and 2 bases from J; junction bases left unmatched: 6. This CDR3 region has 15 residues. Germline assignment: CDR1 MDHEN and CDR2 SYDVKM.

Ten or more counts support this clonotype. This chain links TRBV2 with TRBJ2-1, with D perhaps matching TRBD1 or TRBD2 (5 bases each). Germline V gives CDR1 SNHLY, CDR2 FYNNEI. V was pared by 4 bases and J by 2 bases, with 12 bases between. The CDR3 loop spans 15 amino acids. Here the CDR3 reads CASSGGSTPYNEQFF. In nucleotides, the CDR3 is TGTGCCAGCAGTGGGGGGTCAACTCCCTACAATGAGCAGTTCTTC.

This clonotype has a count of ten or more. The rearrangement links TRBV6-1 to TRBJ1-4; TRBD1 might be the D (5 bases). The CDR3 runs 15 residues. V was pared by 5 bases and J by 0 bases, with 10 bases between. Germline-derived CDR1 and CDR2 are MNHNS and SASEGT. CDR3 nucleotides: TGTGCCAGCAGTTTGATCAGGGCAACTAATGAAAAACTGTTTTTT. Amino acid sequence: CASSLIRATNEKLFF.

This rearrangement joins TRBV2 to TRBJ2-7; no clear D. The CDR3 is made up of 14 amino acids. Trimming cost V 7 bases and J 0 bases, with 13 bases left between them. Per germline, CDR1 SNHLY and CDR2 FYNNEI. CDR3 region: CASIRAPSSYEQYF. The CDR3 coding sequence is TGTGCCAGCATTCGGGCCCCCAGCTCCTACGAGCAGTACTTC.

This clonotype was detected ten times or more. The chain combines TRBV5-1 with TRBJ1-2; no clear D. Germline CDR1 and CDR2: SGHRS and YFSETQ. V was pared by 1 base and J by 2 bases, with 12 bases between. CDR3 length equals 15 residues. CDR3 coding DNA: TGCGCCAGCAGCTTGCGGGTTTCCCTAAACTATGGCTACACCTTC. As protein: CASSLRVSLNYGYTF. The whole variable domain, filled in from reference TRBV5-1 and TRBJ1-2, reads KAGVTQTPRYLIKTRGQQVTLSCSPISGHRSVSWYQQTPGQGLQFLFEYFSETQRNKGNFPGRFSGRQFSNSRSEMNVSTLELGDSALYLCASSLRVSLNYGYTFGSGTRLTVV.

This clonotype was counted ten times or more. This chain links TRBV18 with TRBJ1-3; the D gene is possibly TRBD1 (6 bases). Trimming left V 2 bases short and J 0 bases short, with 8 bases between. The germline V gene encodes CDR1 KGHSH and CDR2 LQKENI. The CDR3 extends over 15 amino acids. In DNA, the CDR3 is TGTGCCAGCTCACCAAGGACAGTCTCTGGAAACACCATATATTTT. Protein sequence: CASSPRTVSGNTIYF.

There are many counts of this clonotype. The CDR3 region is CSASSLARGAEEAFF. CDR3 nucleotides: TGCAGTGCTAGTTCACTTGCCAGGGGCGCGGAAGAAGCTTTCTTT. The V call is TRBV20-1, the J call TRBJ1-1; possibly TRBD1 for D (6 bases). CDR3 length: 15 residues. Germline values: CDR1 DFQATT, CDR2 SNEGSKA (reference sequence). Trimming removed 3 bases from V and 8 bases from J, with 22 bases in between.

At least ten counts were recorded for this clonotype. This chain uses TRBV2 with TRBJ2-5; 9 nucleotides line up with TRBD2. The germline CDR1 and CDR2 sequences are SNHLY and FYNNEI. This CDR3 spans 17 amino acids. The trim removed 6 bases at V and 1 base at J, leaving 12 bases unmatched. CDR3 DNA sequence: TGTGCCAGCAGGATCCCTTCGAGCGGGGGGTCCCAAGAGACCCAGTACTTC. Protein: CASRIPSSGGSQETQYF.

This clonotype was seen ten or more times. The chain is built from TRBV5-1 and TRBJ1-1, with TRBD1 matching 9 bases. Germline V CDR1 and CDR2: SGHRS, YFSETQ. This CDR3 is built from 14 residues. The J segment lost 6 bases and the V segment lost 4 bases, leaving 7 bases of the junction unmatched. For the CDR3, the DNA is TGCGCCAGCAGCCGTACAGGGGGCCTACCTGAAGCTTTCTTT. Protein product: CASSRTGGLPEAFF.

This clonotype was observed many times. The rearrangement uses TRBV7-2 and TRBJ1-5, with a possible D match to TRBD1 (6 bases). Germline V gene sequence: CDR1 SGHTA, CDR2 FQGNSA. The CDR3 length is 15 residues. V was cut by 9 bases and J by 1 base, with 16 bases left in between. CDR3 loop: CASTEQGISNQPQHF. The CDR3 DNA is TGTGCCAGTACCGAACAGGGTATCAGCAATCAGCCCCAGCATTTT.